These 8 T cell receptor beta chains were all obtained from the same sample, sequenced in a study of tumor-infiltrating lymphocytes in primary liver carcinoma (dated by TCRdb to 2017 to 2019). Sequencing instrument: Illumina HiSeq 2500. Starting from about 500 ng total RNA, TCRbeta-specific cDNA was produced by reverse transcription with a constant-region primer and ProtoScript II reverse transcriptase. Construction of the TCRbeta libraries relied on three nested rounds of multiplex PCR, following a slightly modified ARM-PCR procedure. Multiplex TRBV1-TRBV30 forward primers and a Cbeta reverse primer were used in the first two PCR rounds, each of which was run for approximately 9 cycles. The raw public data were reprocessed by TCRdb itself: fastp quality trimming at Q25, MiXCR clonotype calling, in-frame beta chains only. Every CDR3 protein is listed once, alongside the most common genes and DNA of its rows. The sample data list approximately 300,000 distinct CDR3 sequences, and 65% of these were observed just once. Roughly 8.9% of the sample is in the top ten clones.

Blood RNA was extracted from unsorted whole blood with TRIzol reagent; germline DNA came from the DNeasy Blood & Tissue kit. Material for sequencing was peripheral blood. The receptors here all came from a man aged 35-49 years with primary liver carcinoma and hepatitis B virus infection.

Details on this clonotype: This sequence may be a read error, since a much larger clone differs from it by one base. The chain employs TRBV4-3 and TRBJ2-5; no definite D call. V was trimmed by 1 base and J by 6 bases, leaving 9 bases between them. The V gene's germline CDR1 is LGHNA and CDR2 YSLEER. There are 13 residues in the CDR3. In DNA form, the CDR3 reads TGCGCCAGCAGCCAAGGTAGTTGTCAGACCCAGTACTTC. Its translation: CASSQGSCQTQYF.

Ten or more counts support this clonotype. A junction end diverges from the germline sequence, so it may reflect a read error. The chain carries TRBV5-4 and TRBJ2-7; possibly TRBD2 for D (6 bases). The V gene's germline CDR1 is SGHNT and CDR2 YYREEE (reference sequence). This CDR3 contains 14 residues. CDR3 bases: TGCGCCAGCAGTTTGGGACGGGGACTCTACGAGCAGTACTTC. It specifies CASSLGRGLYEQYF.

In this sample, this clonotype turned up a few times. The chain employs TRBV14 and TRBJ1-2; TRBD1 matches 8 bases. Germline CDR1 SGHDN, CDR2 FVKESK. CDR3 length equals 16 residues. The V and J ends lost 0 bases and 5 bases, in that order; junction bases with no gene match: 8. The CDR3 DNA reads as TGTGCCAGCAGCCAAGAGGTGCAGGGGGCTTGGTATGGCTACACCTTC. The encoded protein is CASSQEVQGAWYGYTF.

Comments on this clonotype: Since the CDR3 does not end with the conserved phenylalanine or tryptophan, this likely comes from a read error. Here the CDR3 DNA reads TGTGCCAGCAGCTTGGAAGCTAGGACCTACGAGCAGTACCTC. Its protein is CASSLEARTYEQYL. The rearrangement uses TRBV5-6 and TRBJ2-7; no clear D gene. Germline CDR1 and CDR2: SGHDT and YYEEEE. The CDR3 contains 14 residues. Trimming stripped 0 bases from V and 2 bases from J, with 9 bases between.

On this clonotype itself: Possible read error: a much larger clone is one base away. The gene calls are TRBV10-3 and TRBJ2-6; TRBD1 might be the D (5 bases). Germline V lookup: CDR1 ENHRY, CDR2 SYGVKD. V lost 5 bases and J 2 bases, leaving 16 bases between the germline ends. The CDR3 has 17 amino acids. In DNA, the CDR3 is TGTGCCATCAGTTACAGGTGGCTAACTACTGGGGCCAACGTCCTGACTTTC. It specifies CAISYRWLTTGANVLTF.

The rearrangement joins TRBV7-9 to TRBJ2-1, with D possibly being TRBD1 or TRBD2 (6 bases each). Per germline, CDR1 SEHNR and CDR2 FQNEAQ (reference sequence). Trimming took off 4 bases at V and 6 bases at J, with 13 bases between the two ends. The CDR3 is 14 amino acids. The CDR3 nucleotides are TGTGCCAGCAGCTCCGAGGGGGGCGGCAATGAGCAGTTCTTC. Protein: CASSSEGGGNEQFF.

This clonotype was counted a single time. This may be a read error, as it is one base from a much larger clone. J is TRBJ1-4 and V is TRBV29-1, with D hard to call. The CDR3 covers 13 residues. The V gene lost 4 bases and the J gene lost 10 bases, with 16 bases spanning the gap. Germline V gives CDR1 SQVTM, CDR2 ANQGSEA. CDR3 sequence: CSVVQFNEGKLFF. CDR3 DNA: TGCAGCGTTGTCCAGTTCAACGAGGGAAAACTGTTTTTT.

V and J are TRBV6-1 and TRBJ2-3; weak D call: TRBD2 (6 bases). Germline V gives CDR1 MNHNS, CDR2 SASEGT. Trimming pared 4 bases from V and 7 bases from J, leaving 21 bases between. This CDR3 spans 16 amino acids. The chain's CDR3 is CASSVRTGESSYTQYF. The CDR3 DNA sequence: TGTGCCAGCAGTGTAAGGACGGGAGAATCCTCCTATACGCAGTATTTT.